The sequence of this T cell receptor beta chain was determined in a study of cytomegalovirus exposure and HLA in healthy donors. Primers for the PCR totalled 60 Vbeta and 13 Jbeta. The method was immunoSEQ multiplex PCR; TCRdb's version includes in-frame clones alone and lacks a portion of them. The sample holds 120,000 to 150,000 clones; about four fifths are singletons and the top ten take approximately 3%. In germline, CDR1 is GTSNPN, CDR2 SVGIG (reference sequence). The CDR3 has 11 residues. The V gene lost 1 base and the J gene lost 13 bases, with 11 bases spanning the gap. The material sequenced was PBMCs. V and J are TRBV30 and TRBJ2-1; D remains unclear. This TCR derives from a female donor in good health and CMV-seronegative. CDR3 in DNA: TGTGCCTGGAGTGCCCTACCCTTTCAGTTCTTC. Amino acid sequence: CAWSALPFQFF.